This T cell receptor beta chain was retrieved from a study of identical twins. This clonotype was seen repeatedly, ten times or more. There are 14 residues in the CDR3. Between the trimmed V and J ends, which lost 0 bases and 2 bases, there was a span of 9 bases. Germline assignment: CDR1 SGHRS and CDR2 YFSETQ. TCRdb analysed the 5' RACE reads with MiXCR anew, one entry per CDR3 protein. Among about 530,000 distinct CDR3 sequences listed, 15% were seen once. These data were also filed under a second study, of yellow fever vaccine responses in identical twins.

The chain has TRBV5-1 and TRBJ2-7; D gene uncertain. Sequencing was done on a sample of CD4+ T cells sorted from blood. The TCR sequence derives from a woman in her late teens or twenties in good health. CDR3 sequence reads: CASSLEPGPYEQYF. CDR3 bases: TGCGCCAGCAGCTTGGAACCCGGTCCCTACGAGCAGTACTTC.